These 24 T cell receptor beta chains share one sample of origin, sequenced in a study of blood T cell repertoires in COVID-19 (dated by TCRdb to 2020 to 2022). Libraries came from the immunoSEQ multiplex PCR assay. What TCRdb holds here is the immuneACCESS table cut down to in-frame rearrangements. Part of the clones is not present; checked against another copy, under half of the missing clones reflect an unresolved V gene, and the others are unexplained. This sample comprises 150,000 to 200,000 clones, roughly 90% of them detected only once. 2.5% to 3% of the sample belongs to the ten largest clones. What was sequenced was peripheral blood. The receptors here all came from a man between 60 and 75 years old with acute or convalescent COVID-19.

This chain uses TRBV5-5 with TRBJ2-1; maybe TRBD1 (5 bases). CDR1 and CDR2 (germline): SGHKS, YYEKEE (reference sequence). V was shortened by 3 bases and J by 3 bases, with 10 bases between the two germline ends. The CDR3 is 14 residues long. CDR3 bases: TGTGCCAGCAGCTCCTCAGGGAACTACAATGAGCAGTTCTTC. This sequence encodes CASSSSGNYNEQFF.

The chain carries TRBV23-1 and TRBJ1-4, with D unresolved. TRBV23-1 is an ORF, with its function uncertain. V lost 0 bases and J lost 8, with 4 bases in between. The CDR3 loop spans 12 amino acids. For the CDR3, the DNA is TGCGCCAGCAGTCAATCACGGGAAAAACTGTTTTTT. Translated, it gives CASSQSREKLFF.

The chain joins TRBV10-2 to TRBJ2-4, with 8 bases that match TRBD2. V was clipped by 3 bases and J by 7 bases; unmatched bases: 8. The CDR3 has 15 amino acids. The V gene's germline CDR1 is WSHSY and CDR2 SAAADI. The CDR3 spells CASSETSGPLNIQYF. CDR3 sequence (DNA): TGCGCCAGCAGTGAAACTAGCGGCCCTCTCAACATTCAGTACTTC.

This rearrangement joins TRBV18 to TRBJ1-3; no reliable D call. The ends were cut back, 2 bases at V and 2 bases at J, with 4 bases in the middle. This CDR3 is built from 13 residues. CDR1 and CDR2 from the germline V gene are KGHSH and LQKENI. The CDR3 DNA reads as TGTGCCAGCTCACCAGGGCCTGGAAACACCATATATTTT. Protein product: CASSPGPGNTIYF.

This rearrangement joins TRBV27 to TRBJ2-2, with D maybe TRBD1 (6 bases). V lost 4 bases and J 6 bases, leaving 12 bases between the germline ends. This CDR3 has 14 residues. Germline CDR1 MNHEY, CDR2 SMNVEV (reference sequence). This CDR3 is CASSSTGSPGELFF. The CDR3 nucleotides are TGTGCCAGCAGTTCTACAGGGTCCCCCGGGGAGCTGTTTTTT.

V gene TRBV4-1 combines with J gene TRBJ1-5; D uncertain. The V end was cut by 5 bases, the J end by 2 bases, with 16 bases between. The CDR3 has 16 residues. Germline V gene sequence: CDR1 MGHRA, CDR2 YSYEKL. CDR3 in amino acids: CASSSYLGPGNQPQHF. The CDR3 DNA sequence: TGCGCCAGCAGCTCCTACCTGGGCCCCGGCAATCAGCCCCAGCATTTT.

The rearrangement uses TRBV9 and TRBJ1-2; D possibly corresponds to TRBD1 (5 bases). Trimming left V 0 bases short and J 6 bases short, with 9 bases between. Germline-derived CDR1 and CDR2 are SGDLS and YYNGEE. The CDR3 is 13 residues long. The CDR3 reads CASSVGQGDGYTF. The CDR3 nucleotides are TGTGCCAGCAGCGTAGGGCAGGGCGATGGCTACACCTTC.

The chain is built from TRBV9 and TRBJ1-4; D is uncertain. The V gene's germline CDR1 is SGDLS and CDR2 YYNGEE. The CDR3 runs to 16 residues. Trimming took 4 bases from V and 1 from J, leaving 14 bases between them. The CDR3 here is CASSFGGIGTNEKLFF. In DNA form, the CDR3 reads TGTGCCAGCAGCTTTGGAGGGATTGGAACTAATGAAAAACTGTTTTTT.

This clone appeared once. V gene TRBV6-5 combines with J gene TRBJ1-6, with D unclear. V lost 10 bases and J 0 bases, leaving 7 bases between the germline ends. Germline CDR1 MNHEY, CDR2 SVGAGI. The CDR3 has 13 amino acids. Here the CDR3 DNA reads TGTGCCACCTACTACTCCTATAATTCACCCCTCCACTTT. Translating gives CATYYSYNSPLHF.

This rearrangement joins TRBV20-1 to TRBJ2-3; 8 bases are a match to TRBD1. Germline assignment: CDR1 DFQATT and CDR2 SNEGSKA (reference sequence). The CDR3 runs 15 residues. Trimming cost V 3 bases and J 5 bases; bases outside gene matches: 10. CDR3 residues: CSASPTGAHGDTQYF. The DNA for the CDR3 is TGCAGTGCTAGTCCGACAGGGGCTCACGGAGATACGCAGTATTTT.

This chain links TRBV4-1 with TRBJ1-2, with no clear D. Germline lookup yields CDR1 MGHRA and CDR2 YSYEKL. V was pared by 0 bases and J by 4 bases, with 33 bases between. This CDR3 is 22 amino acids long. CDR3 nucleotides: TGCGCCAGCAGCCAAGATCTGGTCCGCCAGTCGGGATCCAGACGGAGCTTCTATGGCTACACCTTC. This sequence encodes CASSQDLVRQSGSRRSFYGYTF.

The chain employs TRBV2 and TRBJ1-6; 7 bases align to TRBD1. Per germline, CDR1 SNHLY and CDR2 FYNNEI. The V gene end was trimmed by 2 bases and the J gene end by 9 bases; junction bases not matched to a gene: 4. The CDR3 is 14 residues long. CDR3 DNA sequence: TGTGCCAGCAGTGAATCGACAGGGCTTTCACCCCTCCACTTT. This gives the protein CASSESTGLSPLHF.

The chain carries TRBV7-6 and TRBJ1-4, with D perhaps TRBD1 (6 bases). Germline CDR1 reads SGHVS; CDR2 reads FNYEAQ. CDR3 size: 16 residues. V was shortened by 2 bases and J by 2 bases, with 12 bases between the two germline ends. In DNA form, the CDR3 reads TGTGCCAGCAGCTTAAGCCGGGACACTACTAATGAAAAACTGTTTTTT. This encodes CASSLSRDTTNEKLFF.

The chain couples TRBV6-5 to TRBJ1-1, with unresolved D. Trimming pared 2 bases from V and 4 bases from J, leaving 14 bases between. In germline, CDR1 is MNHEY, CDR2 SVGAGI. This CDR3 comprises 15 residues. The CDR3 DNA reads as TGTGCCAGCAGTTACGGAGGAAAGGGCTTCACTGAAGCTTTCTTT. Its protein is CASSYGGKGFTEAFF.

J is TRBJ1-4 and V is TRBV3-1 (or the pseudogene TRBV3-2), with 9 bases lining up with TRBD1. The CDR3 consists of 15 residues. From germline, CDR1 is LGHDT and CDR2 YNNKEL (reference sequence). After removal of 4 bases from V and 7 bases from J, the junction contained 7 bases not matched to a gene. The CDR3 sequence: CASSRGGTGREKLFF. The CDR3 nucleotides read TGTGCCAGCAGCCGGGGGGGGACAGGGCGTGAAAAACTGTTTTTT.

The chain couples TRBV30 to TRBJ1-6; 7 bases line up with TRBD1. With V trimmed by 6 bases and J by 0 bases, 5 bases remained unmatched. Germline CDR1 is GTSNPN and CDR2 is SVGIG (reference sequence). The CDR3 has 15 amino acids. In DNA form, the CDR3 reads TGTGCCTGCGCGACAGGGAGCTCCTATAATTCACCCCTCCACTTT. Translated: CACATGSSYNSPLHF.

The V call is TRBV21-1, the J call TRBJ2-4; the table calls TRBD1, which could not be checked here. TRBV21-1 is labeled a pseudogene. The CDR3 contains 12 residues. The CDR3: CASGTTSTGKYF. CDR3 in DNA: TGTGCCAGCGGAACGACTTCGACAGGCAAGTACTTC.

The V gene is TRBV30, the J gene TRBJ2-2; perhaps TRBD2 as D (7 bases). V lost 3 bases, J lost 3 bases, and 17 bases lay in between. Per germline, CDR1 GTSNPN and CDR2 SVGIG (reference sequence). CDR3 length: 16 residues. The CDR3 DNA reads TGTGCCTGGAGCAATGCCCGGGGGGCCCACACCGGGGAGCTGTTTTTT. The encoded protein is CAWSNARGAHTGELFF.

V and J are TRBV15 and TRBJ1-4; D might be TRBD1 (5 bases). The CDR3 runs 14 residues. CDR1 is LNHNV, CDR2 YYDKDF, per germline (reference sequence). V lost 1 base to trimming and J lost 6 bases, with 9 bases between them. The CDR3 bases are TGTGCCACCAGCAGAGGTGGGGCAGATGAAAAACTGTTTTTT. Its translation: CATSRGGADEKLFF.

The rearrangement uses TRBV18 and TRBJ1-2; 9 bases line up with TRBD1. Germline values: CDR1 KGHSH, CDR2 LQKENI. The J segment lost 10 bases and the V segment lost 1 base, leaving 19 bases of the junction unmatched. The CDR3 has 18 residues. Here the CDR3 reads CASSPLSRFAGQGFDYTF. As DNA, the CDR3 is TGTGCCAGCTCACCACTGAGTCGTTTTGCGGGACAGGGCTTTGACTACACCTTC.

The CDR3 sequence is CASSQGRQGSGYTF. CDR3 sequence (DNA): TGCGCCAGCAGCCAGGGGAGACAGGGAAGTGGCTACACCTTC. The rearrangement joins TRBV4-1 to TRBJ1-2, with TRBD1 identical over 7 bases. Germline values: CDR1 MGHRA, CDR2 YSYEKL. The CDR3 runs to 14 residues. The V gene end was trimmed by 3 bases and the J gene end by 7 bases; junction bases not matched to a gene: 8.

The rearrangement uses TRBV2 and TRBJ2-1; 12 nucleotides match TRBD2. The V segment lost 6 bases and the J segment 9 bases; nucleotides outside the gene matches: 9. This CDR3 spans 15 amino acids. CDR1 and CDR2 (germline): SNHLY, FYNNEI. The CDR3 DNA follows: TGTGCCAGCAGCCGTCTAGCGGGGGGGCCTGGTGAGCAGTTCTTC. Translated: CASSRLAGGPGEQFF.

This rearrangement joins TRBV18 to TRBJ2-7, with D tentatively TRBD2 (6 bases). Trimming left V 2 bases short and J 7 bases short, with 12 bases between. This CDR3 spans 13 amino acids. The germline V gene encodes CDR1 KGHSH and CDR2 LQKENI. CDR3 protein: CASSPGAGGEQYF. The CDR3 DNA is TGTGCCAGCTCACCAGGGGCTGGGGGGGAGCAGTACTTC.

V usage is TRBV7-2 and J usage is TRBJ2-4; 7 bases match TRBD2. This CDR3 is 13 amino acids long. Germline V gene sequence: CDR1 SGHTA, CDR2 FQGNSA. Unmatched junction bases numbered 4, after V lost 3 bases and J lost 8 bases. CDR3 loop: CASSLLGGDIQYF. The CDR3 nucleotides are TGTGCCAGCAGCTTGCTTGGGGGGGACATTCAGTACTTC.